This T cell receptor (beta chain) was obtained from a study of T cell repertoires in cytomegalovirus infection. Overall study: Shared public TCR beta signatures pointed to both CMV infection and a matching HLA type.

TCRdb used MiXCR to reprocess the reads, holding one entry per CDR3 protein. Of about half a million distinct CDR3 sequences listed, under 45% were seen once; the top ten hold about 45%. This clonotype appeared once. Its cognate antigen is unknown. One end of the junction does not line up with germline, which may come from a read error. The CDR3 contains 11 residues. Germline-derived CDR1 and CDR2 are SGHTA and FQGNSA. This sequence joins TRBV7-2 and TRBJ2-3; no reliable D call. This specimen was cultured PBMCs, taken from culture after CMV antigen stimulation. The TCR originated in a human donor in good health (CMV status not recorded). Some clones in this sample may be carry-over from other donors' samples. This CDR3 reads CASSLSLPLNF. The DNA for the CDR3 is TGTGCCAGCAGCTTATCCCTACCGTTGAATTTT.